This record covers a single T cell receptor beta chain. Its target is unknown. Sequencing used immunoSEQ multiplex PCR; TCRdb keeps in-frame clones, though not all of them. The data contain 90,000 to 120,000 clones, under 95% of them singletons. The record originates from a study of OX40 agonist ivuxolimab in advanced cancers. The wider study: Patients received the agonistic anti-OX40 (CD134) antibody ivuxolimab. Six ivuxolimab dose levels, 0.01 to 10 mg/kg, were given intravenously every 2 weeks.

General study results and limits: There were, on average, more expanded clones in CD8+ T cells than in CD4+. Clonal expansion was seen in CD4+ and CD8+ blood T cells by week 6 at 0.1 to 3.0 mg/kg.

With 4 bases removed from V and 5 bases from J, the gap between germline ends came to 15 bases. This CDR3 has 14 amino acids. Looked up from germline, CDR1 is GTSNPN and CDR2 is SVGIG (reference sequence). Sequences were derived from CD4+ or CD8+ T cells sorted from blood, sampled in a trial of the OX40 agonist ivuxolimab. The rearrangement uses TRBV30 and TRBJ1-5, with D tentatively TRBD1 (6 bases). The TCR sequence derives from an adult with an advanced solid tumor such as melanoma, head and neck, liver or kidney cancer. In DNA form, the CDR3 reads TGTGCCTGGACGAAAGAGGGGGGACATCAGCCCCAGCATTTT. Translated: CAWTKEGGHQPQHF. Full variable domain (rest looked up from reference TRBV30 and TRBJ1-5): SQTIHQWPATLVQPVGSPLSLECTVEGTSNPNLYWYRQAAGRGLQLLFYSVGIGQISSEVPQNLSASRPQDRQFILSSKKLLLSDSGFYLCAWTKEGGHQPQHFGDGTRLSIL.